This T cell receptor beta chain was sequenced for a study of blood T cell repertoires in COVID-19 (TCRdb year 2020). Background on the whole study: Samples covering the acute and convalescent phases of COVID-19 were provided by collaborators in the United States, Italy and Spain. Nearly every sample came with metadata listing a de-identified subject ID, COVID-19 status, age in years and sex. The repertoires were made available in a free public database intended to serve as a resource for research on the immune response to SARS-CoV-2. The material from the prospective study consisted of cDNA or gDNA derived from T cells, B-cell-depleted T cells, or PBMCs. Where available, HLA class I and class II types were taken from metadata supplied by the sample provider and were not determined by assay-based typing. Deeply sampled blood TCRbeta repertoires from subjects exposed to, actively infected with, or recovered from COVID-19 were included in the dataset. The samples were drawn from two sources: the first 160 participants of the ongoing ImmuneRACE study, and fewer than 1,500 subjects contributed by 6 global collaborators.

Regarding this clone: Its antigen specificity is not known. No quality values exist for individual bases; no much larger clone is one base distant.

As encoded in the germline V gene, CDR1 is SGHRS while CDR2 is YFSETQ. After removal of 2 bases from V and 6 bases from J, the junction retains 5 bases not matched to a gene. There are 13 amino acids in the CDR3, from cysteine to phenylalanine inclusive. The entry retains the CDR3 DNA only, 39 bases that are in frame from base 1. What the work shows at the level of the full study, not this receptor alone: Clinical and demographic metadata were provided uncurated, with the amount varying by source and participant.

Collaborating institutions collected whole blood in K2EDTA tubes following their own protocols. For TCRbeta analysis, collaborator samples were shipped as frozen whole blood, as isolated PBMCs, or as DNA extracted from either sample type. TCRbeta CDR3 regions were amplified from genomic DNA by means of the immunoSEQ Assay, a bias-controlled multiplex PCR. The original methods were these. Nucleated cell counts per sample were estimated from amplification of reference gene primers within the assay. To quantify the absolute abundance of each unique TCRbeta CDR3 rearrangement, sequence reads were collapsed and filtered. For each sample, productive Simpson clonality was calculated by taking the square root of Simpson's diversity index across productive rearrangements. The clones in this table, taken by TCRdb from immuneACCESS, are in-frame only. Not every clone is retained; where verified, under half of the shortfall comes from an unresolved V gene, and the cause of the rest is unknown. That table supplies the V and J calls and clone size; D and trimming were determined from the DNA. The sample table contains roughly 130,000 clones; only one count was recorded for roughly nine tenths of them. The ten top clones hold over 3.5% of the sample.

The sample was peripheral blood. This TCR derives from a man over 45 with active COVID-19. This chain is built from TRBV5-1 and TRBJ2-7; 7 junctional bases match TRBD1. The nucleotide sequence reads TGCGCCAGCAGCTTTGACAGGGTGGGCGAGCAGTACTTC. It codes for CASSFDRVGEQYF.